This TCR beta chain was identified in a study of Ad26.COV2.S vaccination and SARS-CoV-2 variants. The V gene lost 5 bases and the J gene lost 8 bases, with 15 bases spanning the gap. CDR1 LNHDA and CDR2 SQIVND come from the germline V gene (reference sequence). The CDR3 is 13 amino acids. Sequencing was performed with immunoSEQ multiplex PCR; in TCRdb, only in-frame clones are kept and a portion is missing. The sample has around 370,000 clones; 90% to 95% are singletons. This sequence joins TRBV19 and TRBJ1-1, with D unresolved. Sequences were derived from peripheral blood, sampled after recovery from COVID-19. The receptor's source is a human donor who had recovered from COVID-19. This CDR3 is CASSEYNLGEAFF. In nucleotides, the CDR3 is TGTGCCAGTAGTGAGTACAACCTGGGGGAAGCTTTCTTT.